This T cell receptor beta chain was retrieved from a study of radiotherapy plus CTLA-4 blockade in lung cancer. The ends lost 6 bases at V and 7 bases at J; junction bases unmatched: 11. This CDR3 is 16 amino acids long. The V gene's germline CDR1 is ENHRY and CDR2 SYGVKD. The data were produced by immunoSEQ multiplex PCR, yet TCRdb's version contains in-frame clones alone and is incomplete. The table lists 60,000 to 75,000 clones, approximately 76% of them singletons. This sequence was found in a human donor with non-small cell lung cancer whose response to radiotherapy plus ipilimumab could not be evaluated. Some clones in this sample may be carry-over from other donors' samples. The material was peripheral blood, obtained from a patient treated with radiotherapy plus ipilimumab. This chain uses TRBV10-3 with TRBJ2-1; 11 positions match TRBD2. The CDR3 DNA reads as TGTGCCATCAGCCAACTAGCGGGGGTCACGGGGAATGAGCAGTTCTTC. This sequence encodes CAISQLAGVTGNEQFF.